This entry concerns a single TCR beta chain. This clone was recorded a few times. Its antigen has not been determined. Per-nucleotide qualities are absent, and no much larger clonotype sits a single base away. All of the isolated RNA was reverse transcribed with the High Capacity cDNA Reverse Transcription Kit, so expressed TCRB transcripts were sequenced. Naive, central memory and regulatory T cell samples underwent deep immunoSEQ sequencing, averaging roughly 3.5 million total reads per sample. Sorted cells were lysed in RLT buffer, and RNA was extracted using DNase-treated RNeasy Micro or Mini kits according to cell number. To prevent cross-contamination, every cell subset was processed on its own, while patient and healthy donor samples were processed together. The immunoSEQ multiplex PCR was used to amplify TCRB sequences from cDNA, generating 87-bp fragments that spanned the CDR3 region. Amplicons were sequenced on the Illumina HiSeq platform. On the authors' methods: PCR bias was corrected computationally using synthetic template baselines, and reads within Hamming distance 2 were collapsed, with unmergeable singletons discarded. By aligning reads against IMGT, V, D and J genes, CDR3 length, and insertions or deletions at six rearrangement sites were assigned. Clonotype counts were normalized to sorted cell number within each subset before computing true diversity and Gini coefficients with the tcR R package. Repertoire sharing was quantified using the overlap coefficient calculated on TCRB nucleotide sequences. Out-of-frame TCRB sequences from naive cells were analyzed as a proxy for the pre-selection repertoire. Sourced from immuneACCESS, this table was stored by TCRdb with only in-frame sequences that have V and J called. A share of the clones is absent; for the studies checked, an unresolved V gene accounts for under half, and the remainder has no known explanation. D and trimming come from the DNA, and the V and J calls and clone size come from that table. Recorded for this sample are fewer than 650,000 clones; roughly 16% of them occurred a single time. The top ten hold around 0.095% of the sample.

V loses 6 bases at its end and J loses 2 bases; junction bases beyond the gene matches: 8. The CDR1 and CDR2 encoded by the germline V gene are MNHNS and SASEGT. The CDR3, cysteine through phenylalanine, is 15 amino acids long. Only CDR3 DNA remains: 45 bases, in frame from the first base. This specimen comes from a study of beta chain features in type 1 diabetes listed by TCRdb under 2018. Study-level background: Mean age, gender distribution, total cell number and subset yield did not differ between patients and healthy donors. Across all samples, fewer than 130 million sorted cells were examined, and cell number per subset correlated strongly with RNA yield. The study compared the TCRB repertoires of sorted circulating CD4+ T cell subsets in recently diagnosed type 1 diabetes patients with those in matched healthy donors. Regulatory and stem cell-like memory subsets were obtained from only 8 patients and roughly 8 healthy donors, while naive and central memory subsets were obtained from all 28 donors. Points the paper makes about the study in general: A moderate but significant shortening of TCRB CDR3 length was observed in type 1 diabetes patients in all four CD4+ subsets. Naive, central memory and regulatory TCRB repertoires appeared more similar among patients than among healthy donors. Because cDNA was sequenced instead of genomic DNA, activated cells with high expression could be over-represented, although the groups did not differ in activation or CD3 levels. At VDJ recombination sites, type 1 diabetes patients had fewer insertions and more deleted nucleotides, which implies abnormalities in thymic rearrangement. Because small numbers of individuals were included in the HLA sub-analyses, any influence of HLA type on TCRB rearrangement was left unresolved. Shorter templates might be favored by PCR, yet because patient and control samples were amplified and corrected together, any such skew would affect both groups equally.

Each donor gave one peripheral blood draw, approximately 120 mL on average, collected into heparinised tubes. Using a panel that included CD45RO, CCR7, CD25, CD127, CD95 and CD27, naive, central memory, regulatory and stem cell-like memory CD4+ T cells were sorted on a BD FACSAria II. All sorted populations exceeded 95% purity. PBMCs were separated immediately by Lymphoprep density gradient centrifugation and were stained directly, without being cultured. To minimize batch effects, samples were stained and sorted in pairs, one healthy donor with one patient per experiment. This chain is built from TRBV6-1 and TRBJ2-3, and TRBD2 aligns with 7 junction nucleotides. The sequenced sample was naive CD4+ T cells from blood. According to the study, the label for this sample's cell subset or site signals: true naive CD4+ T cells. The clonotype comes from a man between 18 and 35 years old in good health. The CDR3 protein sequence reads: CASRSRDYYTDTQYF. The nucleotide sequence is TGTGCCAGCAGAAGCCGGGACTACTACACAGATACGCAGTATTTT.